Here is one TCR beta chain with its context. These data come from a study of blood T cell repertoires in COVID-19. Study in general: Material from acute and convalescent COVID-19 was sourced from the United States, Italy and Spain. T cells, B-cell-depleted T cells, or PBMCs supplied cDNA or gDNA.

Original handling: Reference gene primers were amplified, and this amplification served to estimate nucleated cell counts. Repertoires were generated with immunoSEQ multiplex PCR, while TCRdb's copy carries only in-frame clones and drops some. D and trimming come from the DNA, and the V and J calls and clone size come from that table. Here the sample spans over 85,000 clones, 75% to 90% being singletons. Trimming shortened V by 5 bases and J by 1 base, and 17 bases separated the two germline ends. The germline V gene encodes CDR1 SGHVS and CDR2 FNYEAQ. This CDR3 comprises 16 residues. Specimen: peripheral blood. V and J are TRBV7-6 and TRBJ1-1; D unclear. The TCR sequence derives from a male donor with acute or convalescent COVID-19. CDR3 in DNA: TGTGCCAGCAGCGCGACAAACTGGCCAGAGAACACTGAAGCTTTCTTT. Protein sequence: CASSATNWPENTEAFF.